This T cell receptor (beta chain) was captured by sequencing in a study of technical replicates of blood from a handful of donors. The CDR3 runs to 16 residues. The V gene end was trimmed by 4 bases and the J gene end by 6 bases; junction bases not matched to a gene: 10. Germline V lookup: CDR1 MGHRA, CDR2 YSYEKL. TCRdb's copy holds only in-frame clones and misses some; the assay was immunoSEQ multiplex PCR. The table has 87,000 or so clones, over 90% seen once. This chain uses TRBV4-1 with TRBJ2-3; 10 bases match TRBD2. This clonotype was obtained from a human donor in good health. The sequenced material came from T cells isolated from PBMCs. In DNA form, the CDR3 reads TGCGCCAGCAGCCCTTACCCAGCGGGAGGGCCGGATACGCAGTATTTT. It encodes CASSPYPAGGPDTQYF.